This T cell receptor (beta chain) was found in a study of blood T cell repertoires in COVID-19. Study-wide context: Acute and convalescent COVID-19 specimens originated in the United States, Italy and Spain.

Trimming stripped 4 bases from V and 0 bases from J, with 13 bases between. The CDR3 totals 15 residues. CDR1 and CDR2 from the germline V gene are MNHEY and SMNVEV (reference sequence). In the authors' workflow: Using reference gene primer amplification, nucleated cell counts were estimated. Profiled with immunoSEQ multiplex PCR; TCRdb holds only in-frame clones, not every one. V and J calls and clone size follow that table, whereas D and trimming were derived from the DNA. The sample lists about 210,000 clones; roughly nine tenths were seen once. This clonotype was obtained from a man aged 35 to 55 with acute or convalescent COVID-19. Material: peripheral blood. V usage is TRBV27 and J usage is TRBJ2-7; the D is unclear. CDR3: CASSSVLRSSYEQYF. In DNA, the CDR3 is TGTGCCAGCAGTTCCGTATTGAGGAGCTCCTACGAGCAGTACTTC.